Shown below are 25 T cell receptor beta chains from a single sample sequenced in a study of cytomegalovirus exposure and HLA in healthy donors. The PCR was carried out with 60 Vbeta primers and 13 Jbeta primers. Clones were read by immunoSEQ multiplex PCR, and TCRdb kept only the in-frame ones, dropping some. Among 170,000 or so clones listed, about four fifths were seen once. What was sequenced was PBMCs. The receptor source for this set is a girl aged 10 to 17 in good health and CMV-seropositive.

The rearrangement uses TRBV18 and TRBJ2-1; no clear D gene. The germline V gene encodes CDR1 KGHSH and CDR2 LQKENI. The germline V and J ends were trimmed by 0 bases and 9 bases, with 15 bases remaining between them. The CDR3 totals 15 residues. CDR3: CASSPPNSLSSEQFF. The CDR3 nucleotides read TGTGCCAGCTCACCACCGAACAGTCTATCCTCTGAGCAGTTCTTC.

The gene calls are TRBV6-5 and TRBJ1-3; TRBD1 aligns across 8 bases. The CDR3 loop spans 14 amino acids. J was trimmed by 4 bases and V by 2 bases; bases with no gene match: 1. Germline-derived CDR1 and CDR2 are MNHEY and SVGAGI. CDR3 sequence: CASSYGQGGNTIYF. The CDR3 bases are TGTGCCAGCAGTTACGGACAGGGAGGAAACACCATATATTTT.

The chain recombines TRBV9 with TRBJ2-3; 8 positions match TRBD2. The CDR3 runs to 16 residues. V lost 5 bases, J lost 4 bases, and 12 bases stayed unmatched. Germline V gene data show CDR1 as SGDLS and CDR2 as YYNGEE. The CDR3 sequence is CASRRVEAGAADTQYF. In nucleotides, the CDR3 is TGTGCCAGCAGGAGAGTCGAAGCGGGGGCGGCAGATACGCAGTATTTT.

The gene calls are TRBV14 and TRBJ2-7; 7 bases are shared with TRBD1. The V and J ends lost 4 bases and 2 bases, in that order; junction bases with no gene match: 5. In germline, CDR1 is SGHDN, CDR2 FVKESK. This CDR3 contains 14 residues. CDR3 coding DNA: TGTGCCAGCAGCCCTCCACAGGGGACCTACGAGCAGTACTTC. Translated: CASSPPQGTYEQYF.

The CDR3 DNA reads as TGTGCCAGCAGCTCCGCAGGGTCCGGGGCCAACGTCCTGACTTTC. Amino acids: CASSSAGSGANVLTF. V gene TRBV5-4 combines with J gene TRBJ2-6; D possibly corresponds to TRBD1 (5 bases). V gave up 3 bases and J gave up 4 bases, with 11 bases separating them. CDR3 length: 15 amino acids. Germline assignment: CDR1 SGHNT and CDR2 YYREEE (reference sequence). Combining the CDR3 with reference TRBV5-4 and TRBJ2-6 gives the whole variable domain ETGVTQSPTHLIKTRGQQVTLRCSSQSGHNTVSWYQQALGQGPQFIFQYYREEENGRGNFPPRFSGLQFPNYSSELNVNALELDDSALYLCASSSAGSGANVLTFGAGSRLTVL.

This chain joins TRBV19 and TRBJ1-1; D may be TRBD1 (6 bases). The V and J ends lost 5 bases and 8 bases respectively, with 15 bases between them. The CDR3 sequence is 13 residues long. In germline, CDR1 is LNHDA, CDR2 SQIVND (reference sequence). The CDR3 loop reads CASSRRQDLEAFF. In DNA, the CDR3 is TGTGCCAGTAGTCGTCGACAGGACCTGGAAGCTTTCTTT.

Only one count was recorded for this clone. The chain joins TRBV5-1 to TRBJ2-7; 8 positions agree with TRBD2. The germline gives CDR1 SGHRS, CDR2 YFSETQ. The CDR3 extends over 15 amino acids. The V segment lost 5 bases and the J segment 3 bases; nucleotides outside the gene matches: 10. The CDR3 nucleotides read TGCGCCAGCAGATTCGGGGCGGGGGGCCTCTACGAGCAGTACTTC. Translated, it gives CASRFGAGGLYEQYF.

This clone has only one observation. The genes are TRBV11-2 and TRBJ2-5, with 8 bases that match TRBD1. Per germline, CDR1 SGHAT and CDR2 FQNNGV. V lost 0 bases, J lost 4 bases, and 7 bases stayed unmatched. The CDR3 is 16 amino acids. The chain's CDR3 is CASSLDPPGGGETQYF. CDR3 sequence (DNA): TGTGCCAGCAGCTTAGACCCCCCAGGGGGCGGAGAGACCCAGTACTTC.

This sequence joins TRBV6-6 and TRBJ2-7, with D perhaps TRBD1 (5 bases). This CDR3 has 13 residues. Germline V CDR1 and CDR2: MNHNY, SVGAGI (reference sequence). Trimming took 5 bases from V and 2 from J, leaving 10 bases between them. CDR3 DNA sequence: TGTGCCAGCAGTAACGCGGACACCTACGAGCAGTACTTC. It yields the protein CASSNADTYEQYF.

The gene calls are TRBV19 and TRBJ1-2; D is unresolved. The germline CDR1 and CDR2 sequences are LNHDA and SQIVND (reference sequence). Trimming left V 11 bases short and J 4 bases short, with 8 bases between. There are 10 residues in the CDR3. DNA for the CDR3: TGTGCCGCCGGAGGCTATGGCTACACCTTC. Translating gives CAAGGYGYTF. The whole variable domain, remainder taken from reference TRBV19 and TRBJ1-2, is DGGITQSPKYLFRKEGQNVTLSCEQNLNHDAMYWYRQDPGQGLRLIYYSQIVNDFQKGDIAEGYSVSREKKESFPLTVTSAQKNPTAFYLCAAGGYGYTFGSGTRLTVV.

The chain combines TRBV6-5 with TRBJ1-1; D is unclear. Between the trimmed V and J ends, which lost 5 bases and 4 bases, there was a span of 11 bases. The CDR3 contains 13 residues. Per the germline V gene, CDR1 is MNHEY and CDR2 is SVGAGI. CDR3 coding DNA: TGTGCCAGCAGTGAAAAACGGGGCACTGAAGCTTTCTTT. As protein: CASSEKRGTEAFF.

The J gene is TRBJ2-1, the V gene TRBV6-5; possible D gene TRBD2, 6 bases. V was pared by 6 bases and J by 9 bases, with 15 bases between. Germline CDR1 is MNHEY and CDR2 is SVGAGI. CDR3 length equals 13 residues. CDR3 sequence reads: CASRRGTTSEQFF. Written as DNA, the CDR3 is TGTGCCAGCAGGCGGGGAACCACAAGTGAGCAGTTCTTC.

The rearrangement joins TRBV9 to TRBJ1-5, with D possibly being TRBD1 (5 bases). In germline, CDR1 is SGDLS, CDR2 YYNGEE. Between the trimmed V and J ends, which lost 5 bases and 8 bases, there was a span of 17 bases. CDR3 length: 14 amino acids. CDR3 loop: CASSWRGGAEPQHF. The CDR3 bases are TGTGCCAGCAGTTGGCGGGGAGGGGCGGAGCCCCAGCATTTT. The whole variable domain, filled in from reference TRBV9 and TRBJ1-5, reads DSGVTQTPKHLITATGQRVTLRCSPRSGDLSVYWYQQSLDQGLQFLIQYYNGEERAKGNILERFSAQQFPDLHSELNLSSLELGDSALYFCASSWRGGAEPQHFGDGTRLSIL.

V gene TRBV10-2 combines with J gene TRBJ2-1, with D perhaps matching TRBD2 (5 bases). Between the trimmed V and J ends, which lost 6 bases and 1 base, there was a span of 16 bases. The CDR3 extends over 16 amino acids. Germline loops: CDR1 WSHSY, CDR2 SAAADI. The CDR3 reads CASRNEKADSYNEQFF. CDR3 coding DNA: TGCGCCAGCAGGAACGAAAAAGCGGATTCCTACAATGAGCAGTTCTTC.

The chain combines TRBV9 with TRBJ1-2, with D perhaps matching TRBD1 (5 bases). Germline loops: CDR1 SGDLS, CDR2 YYNGEE. The ends were cut back, 0 bases at V and 8 bases at J, with 17 bases in the middle. The CDR3 runs to 15 residues. The CDR3 region is CASSVEWGGGVGYTF. Here the CDR3 DNA reads TGTGCCAGCAGCGTAGAATGGGGAGGAGGGGTCGGCTACACCTTC.

The chain links TRBV7-6 to TRBJ2-3; 11 bases line up with TRBD2. The germline CDR1 and CDR2 sequences are SGHVS and FNYEAQ. The CDR3 loop spans 16 amino acids. The J segment lost 2 bases and the V segment lost 5 bases, leaving 6 bases of the junction unmatched. In DNA, the CDR3 is TGTGCCAGCAGCGGTGGGACTAGCGGAATCACAGATACGCAGTATTTT. Translated, it gives CASSGGTSGITDTQYF.

The chain combines TRBV19 with TRBJ1-1; possibly TRBD1 for D (5 bases). Germline V gives CDR1 LNHDA, CDR2 SQIVND (reference sequence). The CDR3 totals 13 residues. With 6 bases removed from V and 10 bases from J, the gap between germline ends came to 18 bases. Here the CDR3 reads CASRPLGGKGAFF. In DNA, the CDR3 is TGTGCCAGTAGGCCCCTTGGGGGGAAGGGAGCTTTCTTT.

This clone was seen a handful of times. This chain links TRBV6-1 with TRBJ2-1; 7 positions match TRBD2. The V and J ends lost 5 bases and 9 bases, in that order; junction bases with no gene match: 4. From germline, CDR1 is MNHNS and CDR2 SASEGT. The CDR3 length is 12 residues. CDR3 in DNA: TGTGCCAGCAGTTTCGAGCGGGGTGAGCAGTTCTTC. This gives the protein CASSFERGEQFF.

V and J are TRBV29-1 and TRBJ1-1; 7 positions agree with TRBD1. In germline, CDR1 is SQVTM, CDR2 ANQGSEA. The CDR3 spans 15 residues. The junction had 12 bases not matched to a gene; V was cut back by 7 bases and J by 1 base. CDR3 region: CSDGNTGTENTEAFF. Here the CDR3 DNA reads TGCAGCGACGGAAATACCGGGACAGAGAACACTGAAGCTTTCTTT.

This chain links TRBV2 with TRBJ2-2; TRBD2 might be the D (5 bases). The V end lost 2 bases, the J end lost 7 bases, and 8 bases lay between the germline ends. Germline loops: CDR1 SNHLY, CDR2 FYNNEI. The CDR3 loop spans 13 amino acids. CDR3: CASSEYGIGELFF. In DNA form, the CDR3 reads TGTGCCAGCAGTGAATACGGGATCGGGGAGCTGTTTTTT.

The rearrangement joins TRBV19 to TRBJ1-1, with 7 bases matching TRBD1. Germline V gene sequence: CDR1 LNHDA, CDR2 SQIVND (reference sequence). Germline trimming cut 3 bases from V and 5 bases from J; bases unmatched to any gene: 6. The CDR3 contains 14 residues. The CDR3 here is CASSIWTGRTEAFF. The CDR3, as DNA: TGTGCCAGTAGTATCTGGACAGGCCGGACTGAAGCTTTCTTT. The full variable domain, its missing parts supplied by reference TRBV19 and TRBJ1-1, is DGGITQSPKYLFRKEGQNVTLSCEQNLNHDAMYWYRQDPGQGLRLIYYSQIVNDFQKGDIAEGYSVSREKKESFPLTVTSAQKNPTAFYLCASSIWTGRTEAFFGQGTRLTVV.

The V call is TRBV14, the J call TRBJ1-3; the D is unclear. The CDR3 sequence is 15 residues long. The germline V gene encodes CDR1 SGHDN and CDR2 FVKESK. V dropped 1 base and J dropped 3 bases, with 10 bases sitting between them. This chain's CDR3 is CASSQGLSLGNTIYF. The CDR3 DNA follows: TGTGCCAGCAGCCAAGGATTATCACTTGGAAACACCATATATTTT.

The chain combines TRBV13 with TRBJ2-7, with TRBD1 identical over 8 bases. Unmatched junction bases numbered 10, after V lost 4 bases and J lost 2 bases. Germline CDR1 PRHDT, CDR2 FYEKMQ (reference sequence). The CDR3 has 16 amino acids. DNA of the CDR3: TGTGCCAGCAGCTCCCCTGGACAGGGCCCTCCCTACGAGCAGTACTTC. Translation: CASSSPGQGPPYEQYF. Filled out from reference TRBV13 and TRBJ2-7, the complete variable domain reads AAGVIQSPRHLIKEKRETATLKCYPIPRHDTVYWYQQGPGQDPQFLISFYEKMQSDKGSIPDRFSAQQFSDYHSELNMSSLELGDSALYFCASSSPGQGPPYEQYFGPGTRLTVT.

V is TRBV29-1 and J is TRBJ2-5; 8 nucleotides match TRBD1. Germline CDR1 reads SQVTM; CDR2 reads ANQGSEA. The CDR3 loop spans 15 amino acids. V shed 6 bases and J 0 bases; nucleotides not matched to a gene: 9. CDR3: CSVRQGIIYQETQYF. In DNA form, the CDR3 reads TGCAGCGTCCGACAGGGGATTATCTACCAAGAGACCCAGTACTTC.

Of note for this clone: One junction end disagrees with the germline gene, perhaps due to a read error. The chain is built from TRBV27 and TRBJ1-2, with 8 bases fitting TRBD1. Germline V gene sequence: CDR1 MNHEY, CDR2 SMNVEV (reference sequence). CDR3 length: 15 residues. CDR3 region: CASSSSGTGSYSYTF. The CDR3 bases are TGTGCCAGCAGTTCTTCCGGGACAGGCAGCTATAGCTACACCTTC.